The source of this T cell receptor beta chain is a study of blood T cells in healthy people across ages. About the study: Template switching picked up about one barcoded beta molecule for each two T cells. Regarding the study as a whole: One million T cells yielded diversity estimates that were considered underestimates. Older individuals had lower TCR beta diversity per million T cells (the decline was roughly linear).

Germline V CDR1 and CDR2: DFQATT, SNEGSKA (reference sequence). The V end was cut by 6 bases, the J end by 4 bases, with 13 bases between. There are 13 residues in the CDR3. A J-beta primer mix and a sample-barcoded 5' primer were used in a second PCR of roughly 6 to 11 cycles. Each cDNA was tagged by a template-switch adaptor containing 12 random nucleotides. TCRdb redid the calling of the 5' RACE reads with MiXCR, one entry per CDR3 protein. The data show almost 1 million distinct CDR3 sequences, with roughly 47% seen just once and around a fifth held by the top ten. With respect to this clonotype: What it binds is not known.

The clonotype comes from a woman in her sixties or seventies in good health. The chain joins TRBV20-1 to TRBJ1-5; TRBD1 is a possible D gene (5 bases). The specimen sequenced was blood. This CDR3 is CSAISRANQPQHF. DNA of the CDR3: TGCAGTGCGATTTCCAGGGCTAATCAGCCCCAGCATTTT.